A selection of T cell receptor beta chains follows, all from one sample in a study of blood T cell repertoires in COVID-19. The protocol was immunoSEQ multiplex PCR, while the TCRdb copy is restricted to in-frame clones and leaves out a portion. The sample consists of about 140,000 clones, 65% to 85% of them appearing once. The source material was PBMCs or T cells enriched from blood (not recorded which). Receptor source: a man aged 65 to 79 who had been exposed to COVID-19. CDR3s leave out the opening cysteine and the closing phenylalanine or tryptophan.

TRBJ2-1 TRBV5-5 13 ASSLASGGADEQF
TRBJ1-5 TRBV6-2/TRBV6-3 14 ASSLGGGRFNQPQH
TRBJ2-2 TRBV7-9 10 ASPGLPGELF
TRBJ2-1 TRBV24-1 11 AAGTSGYNEQF
TRBJ1-1 TRBV18 9 ASSSRGGAF
TRBJ2-4 TRBV19 12 ASSTSGGANIQY
TRBJ2-3 TRBV24-1 13 ATSLGGRDADTQY
TRBJ2-2 TRBV19 12 ATSGTTNTGELF
TRBJ2-2 TRBV11-2 14 ASRPERRLNTGELF
TRBJ2-7 TRBV6-1 11 ASSEFPGGEQY
TRBJ1-1 TRBV7-2 11 ASSLNGNTEAF
TRBJ2-1 TRBV9 14 ASSVGGGASRNEQF
TRBJ1-2 TRBV15 11 ATSEGQHYGYT
TRBJ2-7 TRBV6-5 13 ASSLLGQGSYEQY
TRBJ1-3 TRBV19 12 ASRGPDSGNTIY
TRBJ2-1 TRBV19 11 ASQASSYNEQF
TRBJ2-2 TRBV9 12 ASSVDPGEWELF
TRBJ1-5 TRBV5-1 14 ASSLEAGGSNQPQH
TRBJ1-2 TRBV15 11 ATSRDLGSGYT
TRBJ1-1 TRBV19 11 AIRGSMNTEAF
TRBJ1-3 TRBV4-3 14 ASSQGDRGTGNTIY
TRBJ1-6 TRBV4-1 13 ASSSLDRLESPLH
TRBJ2-3 TRBV5-1 10 ASSPDTATQY
TRBJ1-5 TRBV28 13 ASNLYGQGNQPQH
TRBJ1-2 TRBV27 9 ASTGGLGYT
TRBJ1-2 TRBV11-2 11 ASSSQGPYGYT
TRBJ1-2 TRBV5-4 13 ASSLEWSSGNGYT
TRBJ2-5 TRBV14 14 ASSQGWDSFSETQY
TRBJ2-7 TRBV6-2/TRBV6-3 16 ASNPSRALAGSTYEQY
TRBJ1-1 TRBV28 11 ASSLLGGGEAF
TRBJ2-1 TRBV3-1/TRBV3-2 10 ASSQSGTGKF
TRBJ1-6 TRBV7-9 13 ASSLSGQGNSPLH
TRBJ1-4 TRBV2 12 ASIVDRGGEKLF
TRBJ2-1 TRBV11-3 13 ASSLDNRASNEQF
TRBJ1-1 TRBV6-5 13 ASVHRGPPDTEAF
TRBJ1-2 TRBV11-2 11 ASSATGNYGYT
TRBJ2-4 TRBV28 12 ASSSVRLADIQY
TRBJ2-7 TRBV7-2 12 ASSYQSLQGEQY
TRBJ2-1 TRBV19 10 ASSETTDEQF
TRBJ1-5 TRBV11-2 11 ASSQNRAQPQH
TRBJ1-1 TRBV4-1 12 ASSQGQEWDEAF
TRBJ1-2 TRBV5-1 12 ASSPDRGAAGYT
TRBJ2-1 TRBV5-4 14 ASSLGAGAGYNEQF
TRBJ1-1 TRBV4-2 9 AGGTGHEAF
TRBJ2-1 TRBV3-1/TRBV3-2 12 ASSVGLAGTEQF
TRBJ2-4 TRBV29-1 16 SVSMGQGYGGAKNIQY
TRBJ2-7 TRBV19 13 ASSMLGQGAGEQY
TRBJ1-1 TRBV30 11 AWNQGLGTEAF
TRBJ2-3 TRBV5-1 15 ASSLLAGTLRTDTQY
TRBJ2-2 TRBV6-1 14 ASSADRGQVTGELF
TRBJ2-7 TRBV28 15 ASSLGQGLAGTYEQY
TRBJ2-5 TRBV6-5 13 ASKPRTVLQETQY
TRBJ1-1 TRBV13 10 ASSAQGTEAF
TRBJ2-3 TRBV7-2 14 ASSFAVTGGTDTQY
TRBJ1-4 TRBV5-1 13 ASSLPGQGYEKLF
TRBJ2-5 TRBV5-8 11 ASSLQGAETQY
TRBJ1-1 TRBV6-2/TRBV6-3 11 ASSQGLYTEAF
TRBJ1-4 TRBV30 12 AWSRTRVNEKLF
TRBJ2-7 TRBV28 13 ASSFLGISSYEQY
TRBJ2-1 TRBV5-1 13 ASSLAGAGFGEQF